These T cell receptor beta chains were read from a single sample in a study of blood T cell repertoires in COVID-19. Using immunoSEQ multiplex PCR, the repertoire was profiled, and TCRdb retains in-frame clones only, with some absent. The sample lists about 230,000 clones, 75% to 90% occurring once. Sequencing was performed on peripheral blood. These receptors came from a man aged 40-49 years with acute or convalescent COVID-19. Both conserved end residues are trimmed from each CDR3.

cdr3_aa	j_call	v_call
ASSITGGNWAEKLF	TRBJ1-4	TRBV5-1
ASSPRTGSGNTIY	TRBJ1-3	TRBV18
ASSSQGGYGYT	TRBJ1-2	TRBV6-6
ASSQTGGPGEQF	TRBJ2-1	TRBV18
ASSQEIGQGATFRWETQY	TRBJ2-5	TRBV4-2
ASSTRGGASSEAF	TRBJ1-1	TRBV6-5
AWSEGGPNYEQY	TRBJ2-7	TRBV30
ASSLLKESSYNSPLH	TRBJ1-6	TRBV27
ASSLAVSSYNEQF	TRBJ2-1	TRBV5-4
ASSRERSYNEQF	TRBJ2-1	TRBV11-1
ATSRERSPRGG	TRBJ1-1	TRBV15
ASSDWTSGTDTQY	TRBJ2-3	TRBV6-4
ASSSGQGRGYEQY	TRBJ2-7	TRBV5-1
ASSLDRGPNTGELF	TRBJ2-2	TRBV5-1
ASSFSPGQGQDTEAF	TRBJ1-1	TRBV7-3
ASRMGQGDEQY	TRBJ2-7	TRBV5-1
ASSWGQGVTEAF	TRBJ1-1	TRBV27
ASSPYPGNSPLH	TRBJ1-6	TRBV5-8
ASSQKELAGEWRTGELF	TRBJ2-2	TRBV4-1
ASSQEMDGHYEQY	TRBJ2-7	TRBV4-3
SVEVAGTDTQY	TRBJ2-3	TRBV29-1
SVSPSGSPYEQY	TRBJ2-7	TRBV29-1
SVELGQGRTEAF	TRBJ1-1	TRBV29-1
ASSLGLAGAEQF	TRBJ2-1	TRBV5-4
ASSSLRRTGGSGNTIY	TRBJ1-3	TRBV19
ASSHGTGGYGYT	TRBJ1-2	TRBV5-6
ASSQDGTGKGYGYT	TRBJ1-2	TRBV4-2
ASSEGSGLTTEAF	TRBJ1-1	TRBV2
SGGQGYEQY	TRBJ2-7	TRBV29-1
ASSPEFVGTLTSTDTQY	TRBJ2-3	TRBV18
ASRGTGRDYGYT	TRBJ1-2	TRBV25-1
ASNKDTYEQY	TRBJ2-7	TRBV2
ASSLGSQAQGNTIY	TRBJ1-3	TRBV11-2
ASTRQGVGYT	TRBJ1-2	TRBV9
SVATLNTEAF	TRBJ1-1	TRBV29-1
ASSYVVRGTEAF	TRBJ1-1	TRBV6-5
ATSGGLAVQETQY	TRBJ2-5	TRBV18
ASSMGTGGASTEAF	TRBJ1-1	TRBV19
ASSGFRVGSDTQY	TRBJ2-3	TRBV9
AISVGSPGIEQY	TRBJ2-7	TRBV10-3
ASSLSGGADGYT	TRBJ1-2	TRBV5-1
AISTTLSGGADTQY	TRBJ2-3	TRBV10-3
AISRDGGFYEQY	TRBJ2-7	TRBV10-3
ASSLVKTIPYEQY	TRBJ2-7	TRBV7-9
ASSLGTGGEKLF	TRBJ1-4	TRBV7-9
ASSREQGIRGYT	TRBJ1-2	TRBV19
ASSLEGFSSGANVLT	TRBJ2-6	TRBV7-9
ASEGQGFVTEAF	TRBJ1-1	TRBV6-5
ASSKSDPSSGNTIY	TRBJ1-3	TRBV2
ASSPQTENTEAF	TRBJ1-1	TRBV18
ASSFFLTGRTEAF	TRBJ1-1	TRBV11-2
ASSLGTSGYTYEQY	TRBJ2-7	TRBV11-2
ASGTTGINQPQH	TRBJ1-5	TRBV27